Each of the 5 T cell receptor beta chains below was sequenced from the same sample in a study of monozygotic twins with inflammatory bowel disease. TCRdb re-called the 5' RACE reads, yielding one record per CDR3 amino acid sequence without DNA. Recorded for this sample: some 440,000 distinct CDR3 sequences. The sequencing sample was made of blood. The receptors were sampled from a human donor with ulcerative colitis or Crohn's disease, or a healthy co-twin of an affected twin (not recorded which).

This sequence joins TRBV2 and TRBJ1-1; TCRdb lists TRBD1, though no DNA is available to test this call. Germline-derived CDR1 and CDR2 are SNHLY and FYNNEI. The CDR3 spans 15 residues. CDR3 region: CASSETGGEGYEAFF.

This sequence joins TRBV10-3 and TRBJ2-3; TCRdb indicates TRBD2, and absent DNA this call remains unverified. In germline, CDR1 is ENHRY, CDR2 SYGVKD. The CDR3 runs 15 residues. The CDR3 here is CAIARTSGRTDTQYF.

V gene TRBV10-3 combines with J gene TRBJ2-3; absent DNA, TCRdb's TRBD2 call cannot be checked. The CDR3 runs 12 residues. CDR1 is ENHRY and CDR2 is SYGVKD in the germline V gene. CDR3: CAISGSADTQYF.

The chain couples TRBV6-5 to TRBJ1-1; TCRdb designates TRBD1, a call that cannot be tested without DNA. The germline V gene has CDR1 MNHEY and CDR2 SVGAGI. This CDR3 contains 15 residues. CDR3 sequence: CASSYGPPMNIEAFF.

The genes are TRBV5-1 and TRBJ2-2; the D call from TCRdb, TRBD2, cannot be confirmed without DNA. The CDR3 sequence is 16 residues long. Germline V CDR1 and CDR2: SGHRS, YFSETQ. The CDR3 spells CASSPTTGSLTGELFF.